Listed below are T cell receptor beta chains from one sample, sequenced in a study of shared clonotypes between healthy human individuals. Libraries were prepared by immunoSEQ multiplex PCR; TCRdb keeps only in-frame clonotypes and omits some of them. This table holds some 1.1 million clones, approximately 75% found once. The sample comprised memory CD4+ T cells from PBMCs. Source of these receptors: a man aged 18 to 30 in good health. Some clones in this sample may be carry-over from other donors' samples. The CDR3 runs from the conserved cysteine through the conserved F or W. A D gene is named only where the DNA matches it firmly. Size is stated for part of the rows, as once, few or many counts, or as a class when the clone is expanded.

TRBV11-2	TRBD2	NA	TRBJ2-1	CASSLNGIAGGSSYNEQFF	TGTGCCAGCAGCTTAAATGGGATAGCGGGAGGCTCATCCTACAATGAGCAGTTCTTC
TRBV7-8	NA	NA	TRBJ1-1	CASSLQSTEAFF	TGTGCCAGCAGCTTACAAAGCACTGAAGCTTTCTTT
TRBV5-5	NA	NA	TRBJ2-5	CASSPLTGTVETQYF	TGTGCCAGCAGCCCCCTAACGGGTACGGTAGAGACCCAGTACTTC
TRBV7-2	NA	NA	TRBJ2-2	CASSLVQPTNTGELFF	TGTGCCAGCAGCTTAGTTCAGCCTACCAACACCGGGGAGCTGTTTTTT
TRBV4-1	NA	NA	TRBJ2-3	CASSQVMAGLSTDTQYF	TGCGCCAGCAGCCAAGTCATGGCAGGGCTTAGCACAGATACGCAGTATTTT
TRBV4-1	TRBD1	NA	TRBJ1-6	CASSQERGQGSPLHF	TGCGCCAGCAGCCAAGAAAGGGGGCAGGGATCACCCCTCCACTTT
TRBV4-2	NA	NA	TRBJ2-1	CASSQVGGQANEQFF	TGTGCCAGCAGCCAAGTAGGAGGCCAGGCGAATGAGCAGTTCTTC
TRBV7-9	NA	NA	TRBJ2-5	CASSPHNSPLWETQYF	TGTGCCAGCAGCCCCCACAATAGCCCCTTATGGGAGACCCAGTACTTC
TRBV7-3	NA	NA	TRBJ2-6	CASSPRQGSGANVLTF	TGTGCCAGCAGCCCCCGCCAGGGCTCTGGGGCCAACGTCCTGACTTTC
TRBV7-3	NA	NA	TRBJ2-4	CASSSSDSLGYIQYF	TGTGCCAGCAGCTCGTCGGACTCCCTGGGGTACATTCAGTACTTC
TRBV2	TRBD1	NA	TRBJ2-2	CASSSDRPYTGELFF	TGTGCCAGCAGTTCGGACAGGCCTTACACCGGGGAGCTGTTTTTT
TRBV7-3	TRBD1	NA	TRBJ2-7	CASSLLGGTYEQYF	TGTGCCAGCAGCTTATTAGGGGGCACCTACGAGCAGTACTTC
TRBV6-6	NA	NA	TRBJ2-2	CASSSDRGFTELFF	TGTGCCAGCAGTTCTGACCGTGGGTTTACGGAGCTGTTTTTT
TRBV5-1	NA	NA	TRBJ2-2	CASSGGDRNTGELFF	TGCGCCAGCAGCGGAGGGGACAGAAACACCGGGGAGCTGTTTTTT
TRBV5-6	NA	NA	TRBJ1-3	CASSLAPTTSGNTIYF	TGTGCCAGCAGCTTGGCGCCCACTACGTCTGGAAACACCATATATTTT
TRBV2	NA	NA	TRBJ2-5	CASSEDPRATQYF	TGTGCCAGCAGTGAAGACCCGAGAGCGACCCAGTACTTC
TRBV29-1	NA	NA	TRBJ2-7	CSVEGPVGEQYF	TGCAGCGTTGAGGGACCAGTGGGGGAGCAGTACTTC
TRBV18	NA	NA	TRBJ1-1	CASSGDMNTEAFF	TGTGCCAGCTCAGGGGACATGAACACTGAAGCTTTCTTT
TRBV28	NA	NA	TRBJ1-4	CASRGPSWVWEKLFF	TGCGCCAGCAGGGGCCCCTCATGGGTTTGGGAAAAACTGTTTTTT
TRBV5-1	NA	NA	TRBJ2-1	CASSLVPTGRSYNEQFF	TGCGCCAGCAGCTTGGTCCCCACAGGGCGCTCCTACAATGAGCAGTTCTTC
TRBV2	NA	NA	TRBJ1-2	CASSDAAALLGYTF	TGTGCCAGCAGTGACGCGGCAGCCCTGTTGGGCTACACCTTC
TRBV6-1	NA	few	TRBJ2-5	CASSGNRGRQETQYF	TGTGCCAGCAGTGGCAATAGGGGGAGACAAGAGACCCAGTACTTC
TRBV7-9	NA	few	TRBJ1-2	CASSPISGSGANYGYTF	TGTGCCAGCAGCCCCATTAGCGGGTCGGGAGCTAACTATGGCTACACCTTC
TRBV30	NA	NA	TRBJ1-1	CAWRAPPMNTEAFF	TGTGCCTGGAGGGCTCCACCTATGAACACTGAAGCTTTCTTT
TRBV7-9	NA	NA	TRBJ2-6	CASSVNIGLGFSGANVLTF	TGTGCCAGCAGCGTAAATATCGGTTTAGGGTTCTCTGGGGCCAACGTCCTGACTTTC
TRBV7-9	NA	NA	TRBJ1-2	CASRIQSYGYTF	TGTGCCAGCAGGATACAGTCTTATGGCTACACCTTC
TRBV6-5	TRBD1	NA	TRBJ1-1	CASSLPGQGKAFF	TGTGCCAGCAGTCTGCCGGGACAGGGTAAAGCTTTCTTT
TRBV6-5	NA	NA	TRBJ1-2	CASSYSTGRRSGYTF	TGTGCCAGCAGTTACTCGACAGGTCGGCGGTCGGGCTACACCTTC
TRBV4-3	NA	NA	TRBJ1-2	CASSQDPGMGSYTF	TGCGCCAGCAGCCAAGATCCTGGCATGGGGAGCTACACCTTC
TRBV27	NA	NA	TRBJ1-1	CASSPPRGRNTEAFF	TGTGCCAGCAGTCCCCCCCGTGGCAGGAACACTGAAGCTTTCTTT
TRBV28	NA	few	TRBJ2-2	CASSLGWRRNTGELFF	TGTGCCAGCAGTTTAGGTTGGCGGAGGAACACCGGGGAGCTGTTTTTT
TRBV6-1	NA	NA	TRBJ2-7	CASSGGLVSSYEQYF	TGTGCCAGCAGTGGGGGGCTGGTGAGCTCCTACGAGCAGTACTTC
TRBV7-2	TRBD1	once	TRBJ2-7	CASSLGQGADEQYF	TGTGCCAGCAGCTTAGGCCAGGGGGCAGACGAGCAGTACTTC
TRBV6-5	NA	many	TRBJ2-5	CASSTSRGNQETQYF	TGTGCCAGCAGTACTTCTCGCGGGAACCAAGAGACCCAGTACTTC
TRBV6-5	NA	NA	TRBJ1-4	CASSYGISTNEKLFF	TGTGCCAGCAGTTACGGGATATCCACTAATGAAAAACTGTTTTTT
TRBV5-1	NA	NA	TRBJ2-7	CASSRREGAKDEQYF	TGCGCCAGCTCACGCCGGGAGGGGGCTAAAGACGAGCAGTACTTC
TRBV9	NA	NA	TRBJ1-3	CASSASGNTIYF	TGTGCCAGCAGCGCTTCTGGAAACACCATATATTTT
TRBV5-6	NA	NA	TRBJ2-5	CASSLSGSRTQYF	TGTGCCAGCAGCTTGAGCGGATCGAGGACCCAGTACTTC
TRBV7-2	NA	NA	TRBJ2-3	CASSLGAGWSTHTDTQYF	TGTGCCAGCAGCTTGGGGGCAGGGTGGTCAACGCACACAGATACGCAGTATTTT
TRBV10-3	TRBD2	NA	TRBJ2-1	CAISEGALAGSYNEQFF	TGTGCCATCAGTGAAGGAGCACTAGCGGGGTCCTACAATGAGCAGTTCTTC
TRBV9	TRBD2	NA	TRBJ2-7	CASSVDASGPYEQYF	TGTGCCAGCAGCGTAGATGCTAGCGGTCCCTACGAGCAGTACTTC
TRBV2	NA	NA	TRBJ2-7	CASTRAIYEQYF	TGTGCCAGCACGCGGGCAATCTACGAGCAGTACTTC
TRBV7-8	TRBD2	few	TRBJ2-1	CASSLGAGGGNEQFF	TGTGCCAGCAGCTTAGGAGCGGGAGGAGGTAATGAGCAGTTCTTC
TRBV5-1	NA	NA	TRBJ2-3	CASSLERDSTDTQYF	TGCGCCAGCAGCTTGGAAAGGGACAGCACAGATACGCAGTATTTT
TRBV5-1	TRBD1	NA	TRBJ1-4	CASSLQTGQGDEKLFF	TGCGCCAGCAGCCTGCAAACGGGACAGGGGGATGAAAAACTGTTTTTT
TRBV11-2	NA	NA	TRBJ2-5	CASSKDGSEGETQYF	TGTGCCAGCAGCAAAGACGGATCTGAAGGAGAGACCCAGTACTTC
TRBV19	NA	NA	TRBJ1-2	CASRLAGFYGYTF	TGTGCCAGTAGACTCGCCGGGTTCTATGGCTACACCTTC
TRBV18	TRBD1	many	TRBJ2-3	CASSPGQASTDTQYF	TGTGCCAGCTCACCGGGACAGGCGAGCACAGATACGCAGTATTTT
TRBV5-1	NA	NA	TRBJ1-2	CASSQGPTAMHYGYTF	TGCGCCAGCAGCCAGGGCCCGACAGCAATGCACTATGGCTACACCTTC
TRBV28	NA	NA	TRBJ2-6	CASRNPGPISGANVLTF	TGTGCCAGCAGGAATCCGGGACCGATCTCTGGGGCCAACGTCCTGACTTTC
TRBV11-1	TRBD1	NA	TRBJ2-7	CASSLAFGRGHEQYF	TGTGCCAGCAGCTTAGCTTTTGGCAGGGGGCATGAGCAGTACTTC
TRBV15	NA	NA	TRBJ2-7	CATSRGDTASYEQYF	TGTGCCACCAGCAGAGGGGACACAGCCTCCTACGAGCAGTACTTC
TRBV7-9	TRBD1	NA	TRBJ2-3	CASSRGQGATDTQYF	TGTGCCAGCAGCAGAGGACAGGGGGCAACAGATACGCAGTATTTT
TRBV20-1	NA	NA	TRBJ2-6	CSAGGANVLTF	TGCAGTGCAGGCGGGGCCAACGTCCTGACTTTC
TRBV5-1	NA	few	TRBJ2-1	CASRDTAPGGVFF	TGCGCCAGCAGGGATACGGCGCCTGGGGGAGTGTTCTTC
TRBV5-1	TRBD2	NA	TRBJ2-3	CASSLAGLAGGGADTQYF	TGCGCCAGCAGCTTGGCAGGACTAGCGGGAGGAGGCGCAGATACGCAGTATTTT
TRBV5-1	TRBD2	NA	TRBJ2-5	CASSLGRGLGGETQYF	TGCGCCAGCAGCTTGGGAAGGGGACTAGGTGGAGAGACCCAGTACTTC
TRBV10-3	NA	NA	TRBJ2-3	CASSRQPTDTQYF	TGTGCCTCCTCGCGGCAGCCCACAGATACGCAGTATTTT
TRBV27	NA	NA	TRBJ1-1	CASRLGGTNTEAFF	TGTGCCAGCAGGTTGGGGGGAACGAACACTGAAGCTTTCTTT
TRBV25-1	NA	few	TRBJ2-7	CASSDSDSASTYF	TGTGCCAGCAGTGATTCCGACAGTGCATCAACGTACTTC